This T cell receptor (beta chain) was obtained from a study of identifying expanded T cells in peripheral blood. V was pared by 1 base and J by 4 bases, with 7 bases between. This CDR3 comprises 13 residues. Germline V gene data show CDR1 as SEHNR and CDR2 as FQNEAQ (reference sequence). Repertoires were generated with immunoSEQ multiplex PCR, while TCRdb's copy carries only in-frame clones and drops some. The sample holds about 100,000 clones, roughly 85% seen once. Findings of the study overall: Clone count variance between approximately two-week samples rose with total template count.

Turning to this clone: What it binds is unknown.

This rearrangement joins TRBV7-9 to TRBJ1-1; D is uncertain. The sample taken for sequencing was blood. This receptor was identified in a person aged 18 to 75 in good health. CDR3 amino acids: CASSLDWGTEAFF. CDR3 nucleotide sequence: TGTGCCAGCAGCTTAGATTGGGGCACTGAAGCTTTCTTT.